This is a list of T cell receptor beta chains from one sample in a study of blood T cell repertoires in COVID-19. The assay was immunoSEQ multiplex PCR, and TCRdb's table has in-frame clones only and misses some. The sample includes 40,000 to 45,000 clones, roughly 89% of them seen just once. The sample consisted of peripheral blood. The receptors come from a man aged 45-65 years with active COVID-19. CDR3s include the opening cysteine and the closing phenylalanine or tryptophan. The D gene is left open where the match is weak. A clone size is listed for some rows: how often the clone was seen (once, few, many), or a class if it is expanded.

clone_size,d_call,v_call,j_call,cdr3_aa,cdr3_nt
-,-,TRBV11-2,TRBJ2-3,CASLSGTDTQYF,TGTGCCAGTCTCTCAGGGACAGATACGCAGTATTTT
-,-,TRBV28,TRBJ2-7,CASSLVGSSYEQYF,TGTGCCAGCAGTTTAGTGGGCAGCTCCTACGAGCAGTACTTC
-,-,TRBV29-1,TRBJ2-7,CSVTSSYEQYF,TGCAGCGTCACATCCTCCTACGAGCAGTACTTC
-,TRBD2,TRBV28,TRBJ2-1,CASSPGTPSGGNEQFF,TGTGCCAGCAGTCCCGGGACTCCAAGCGGGGGGAATGAGCAGTTCTTC
-,TRBD1,TRBV10-3,TRBJ1-1,CAIRATGTGSLNTEAFF,TGTGCCATCAGGGCGACCGGGACAGGGAGTCTGAACACTGAAGCTTTCTTT
-,-,TRBV28,TRBJ2-7,CASSPSTGLFYEQYF,TGTGCCAGCAGTCCGTCGACAGGATTATTCTACGAGCAGTACTTC
once,TRBD2,TRBV14,TRBJ2-1,CASSHPTSGRHRNEQFF,TGTGCCAGCAGCCACCCGACTAGCGGGAGGCACAGGAATGAGCAGTTCTTC
-,TRBD2,TRBV6-4,TRBJ2-3,CASKRTSGSGDTQYF,TGTGCCAGCAAGAGGACTAGCGGGAGCGGGGATACGCAGTATTTT
-,-,TRBV7-2,TRBJ1-5,CASSLGRGNQPQHF,TGTGCCAGCAGCTTAGGCAGGGGCAATCAGCCCCAGCATTTT
-,TRBD2,TRBV7-3,TRBJ2-1,CASSPSSGSGDNEQFF,TGTGCCAGCAGCCCCTCTAGCGGCTCAGGAGACAATGAGCAGTTCTTC
-,-,TRBV27,TRBJ2-1,CASTQAVNNEQFF,TGTGCCAGCACCCAGGCAGTAAACAATGAGCAGTTCTTC
-,-,TRBV5-1,TRBJ1-1,CASSAWDSPGSTEAFF,TGCGCCAGCAGCGCCTGGGATTCACCGGGGAGCACTGAAGCTTTCTTT
-,TRBD1,TRBV7-9,TRBJ1-1,CASSTRDRGRWGTAEAFF,TGTGCCAGCAGCACCCGGGACAGGGGGCGGTGGGGTACGGCTGAAGCTTTCTTT
-,-,TRBV4-2,TRBJ2-3,CASSQDLPAGTDTQYF,TGTGCCAGCAGCCAAGATCTACCAGCGGGCACAGATACGCAGTATTTT
-,TRBD1,TRBV3-1/TRBV3-2,TRBJ2-2,CASSPLRQGSTGELFF,TGTGCCAGCAGCCCTCTCCGACAGGGCTCCACCGGGGAGCTGTTTTTT
-,TRBD1,TRBV6-5,TRBJ2-7,CASTPTTGAYEQYF,TGTGCCAGCACCCCCACCACAGGGGCCTACGAGCAGTACTTC
-,TRBD1,TRBV4-2,TRBJ2-2,CASSQGGRRDRTGELFF,TGTGCCAGCAGCCAAGGGGGGCGCCGGGACAGGACCGGGGAGCTGTTTTTT
-,-,TRBV27,TRBJ1-1,CASSLTVQGGHTEAFF,TGTGCCAGCAGTCTTACCGTCCAGGGAGGGCACACTGAAGCTTTCTTT
-,-,TRBV7-3,TRBJ1-1,CASSSSGWNTEAFF,TGTGCCAGCTCCTCAAGCGGGTGGAACACTGAAGCTTTCTTT
-,TRBD1,TRBV7-8,TRBJ2-1,CASSFTTFLDRDYNEQFF,TGTGCCAGCAGCTTTACCACTTTCCTGGACAGGGATTACAATGAGCAGTTCTTC
-,TRBD1,TRBV27,TRBJ1-6,CASSLTRQGDSPLHF,TGTGCCAGCAGTTTAACGAGACAGGGAGATTCACCCCTCCACTTT
-,-,TRBV7-2,TRBJ1-1,CASSLASGAGTEAFF,TGTGCCAGCAGCTTAGCCTCAGGAGCGGGCACTGAAGCTTTCTTT
-,-,TRBV29-1,TRBJ1-1,CSTGNTEAFF,TGCAGTACAGGGAACACTGAAGCTTTCTTT
few,TRBD2,TRBV19,TRBJ2-7,CASSTGLAGGYSPYEQYF,TGTGCCAGTAGTACCGGACTAGCGGGAGGCTACTCCCCCTACGAGCAGTACTTC
-,-,TRBV28,TRBJ2-1,CASSPAGTDDNEQFF,TGTGCCAGCAGTCCGGCGGGGACAGATGACAATGAGCAGTTCTTC
-,TRBD1,TRBV28,TRBJ1-2,CASSFRRQGIRSYTF,TGTGCCAGCAGCTTCCGTCGACAGGGTATTAGGAGCTACACCTTC
-,-,TRBV3-1/TRBV3-2,TRBJ1-2,CASSQAIEGYTF,TGTGCCAGCAGCCAAGCGATAGAGGGCTACACCTTC
-,TRBD1,TRBV5-1,TRBJ1-2,CASSLYGQASNYGYTF,TGCGCCAGCAGCCTGTACGGACAGGCTTCTAACTATGGCTACACCTTC
-,TRBD1,TRBV7-2,TRBJ2-7,CASSLEEGQGTLLTYEQYF,TGTGCCAGCAGCTTAGAAGAGGGACAGGGGACCTTACTTACCTACGAGCAGTACTTC
-,-,TRBV28,TRBJ1-1,CASALPSMNTEAFF,TGTGCCAGCGCCCTCCCGAGCATGAACACTGAAGCTTTCTTT
-,TRBD2,TRBV20-1,TRBJ2-4,CSASPTVLAGLVNIQYF,TGCAGTGCTAGTCCTACCGTACTAGCGGGATTGGTAAACATTCAGTACTTC
-,-,TRBV4-2,TRBJ2-1,CASSPRQGGVNEQFF,TGTGCCAGCAGCCCCCGACAGGGAGGCGTCAATGAGCAGTTCTTC
-,TRBD2,TRBV3-1/TRBV3-2,TRBJ2-7,CASSQGTSGYEQYF,TGTGCCAGCAGCCAAGGGACTAGCGGTTACGAGCAGTACTTC
once,-,TRBV12-3/TRBV12-4,TRBJ1-6,CASSTTGGSPLHF,TGTGCCAGCAGCACCACGGGGGGATCACCCCTCCACTTT
-,TRBD1,TRBV27,TRBJ1-5,CASSLGQGSNQPQHF,TGTGCCAGCTCCCTGGGACAGGGTAGCAATCAGCCCCAGCATTTT
-,-,TRBV3-1/TRBV3-2,TRBJ2-1,CASSQENTPYNEQFF,TGTGCCAGCAGCCAAGAGAATACACCTTACAATGAGCAGTTCTTC
-,-,TRBV7-6,TRBJ1-4,CASSLGLREKLFF,TGTGCCAGCAGCCTAGGACTGCGTGAAAAACTGTTTTTT
-,TRBD1,TRBV29-1,TRBJ1-1,CSAQGQVNTEAFF,TGCAGCGCCCAGGGACAGGTGAACACTGAAGCTTTCTTT
-,-,TRBV14,TRBJ2-7,CASSQDSSPPHEQYF,TGTGCCAGCAGCCAGGACTCCTCTCCCCCTCACGAGCAGTACTTC
few,TRBD2,TRBV4-3,TRBJ2-1,CASSLRLAGVEQFF,TGCGCCAGCAGCCTCCGACTAGCGGGAGTGGAACAGTTCTTC
-,-,TRBV6-1,TRBJ2-7,CASSEASGGSYEQYF,TGTGCCAGCAGTGAAGCCTCAGGAGGGTCCTACGAGCAGTACTTC
-,TRBD1,TRBV4-2,TRBJ2-7,CASSPDRVTSYEQYF,TGTGCCAGCAGCCCGGACAGGGTAACGTCCTACGAGCAGTACTTC
-,TRBD2,TRBV9,TRBJ2-5,CASSVGLAGPAETQYF,TGTGCCAGCAGCGTAGGACTAGCGGGCCCCGCAGAGACCCAGTACTTC
-,-,TRBV12-3/TRBV12-4,TRBJ2-7,CASSLDGTYEQYF,TGTGCCAGCAGCTTGGACGGGACCTACGAGCAGTACTTC
-,-,TRBV4-3,TRBJ2-7,CASSPGLIYEQYF,TGCGCCAGCAGCCCTGGACTGATCTACGAGCAGTACTTC
-,-,TRBV27,TRBJ1-1,CASSLLSPSPRDNEAFF,TGTGCCAGCAGTTTATTAAGCCCCTCCCCCCGGGACAACGAAGCTTTCTTT
-,TRBD1,TRBV28,TRBJ2-6,CASSPPGTGGSGANVLTF,TGTGCCAGCAGTCCACCCGGGACAGGGGGCTCTGGGGCCAACGTCCTGACTTTC
-,-,TRBV27,TRBJ2-7,CASSPLFTYEQYF,TGTGCCAGCAGTCCCCTTTTTACCTACGAGCAGTACTTC
-,-,TRBV28,TRBJ1-1,CATSGERTEAFF,TGTGCCACCTCAGGGGAGAGAACTGAAGCTTTCTTT
few,TRBD2,TRBV5-1,TRBJ2-5,CASSSLAGAPSETQYF,TGCGCCAGCAGCTCTCTAGCGGGGGCTCCTTCAGAGACCCAGTACTTC
-,TRBD2,TRBV6-4,TRBJ2-2,CASSRSLAGGPGTGELFF,TGTGCCAGCAGCCGGAGTCTAGCGGGAGGGCCCGGCACCGGGGAGCTGTTTTTT
-,-,TRBV30,TRBJ1-3,CAWSDNQIRAPGNTIYF,TGTGCCTGGAGTGACAACCAGATCAGGGCGCCTGGAAACACCATATATTTT
-,TRBD2,TRBV5-1,TRBJ2-5,CASRLAAEETQYF,TGCGCCAGCCGACTAGCGGCGGAAGAGACCCAGTACTTC
medium-sized,-,TRBV6-2/TRBV6-3,TRBJ1-5,CASSYMPPHRAIRNQPQHF,TGTGCCAGCAGTTATATGCCCCCTCACAGGGCTATACGGAATCAGCCCCAGCATTTT
-,TRBD1,TRBV6-4,TRBJ2-1,CASSTTGGGNEQFF,TGTGCCAGCAGCACGACAGGGGGCGGCAATGAGCAGTTCTTC
-,-,TRBV6-5,TRBJ2-3,CASSYQAPSTDTQYF,TGTGCCAGCAGTTACCAGGCCCCTAGCACAGATACGCAGTATTTT
-,-,TRBV3-1/TRBV3-2,TRBJ2-5,CASSRISTGQETQYF,TGTGCCAGCAGCCGAATTTCGACAGGCCAAGAGACCCAGTACTTC